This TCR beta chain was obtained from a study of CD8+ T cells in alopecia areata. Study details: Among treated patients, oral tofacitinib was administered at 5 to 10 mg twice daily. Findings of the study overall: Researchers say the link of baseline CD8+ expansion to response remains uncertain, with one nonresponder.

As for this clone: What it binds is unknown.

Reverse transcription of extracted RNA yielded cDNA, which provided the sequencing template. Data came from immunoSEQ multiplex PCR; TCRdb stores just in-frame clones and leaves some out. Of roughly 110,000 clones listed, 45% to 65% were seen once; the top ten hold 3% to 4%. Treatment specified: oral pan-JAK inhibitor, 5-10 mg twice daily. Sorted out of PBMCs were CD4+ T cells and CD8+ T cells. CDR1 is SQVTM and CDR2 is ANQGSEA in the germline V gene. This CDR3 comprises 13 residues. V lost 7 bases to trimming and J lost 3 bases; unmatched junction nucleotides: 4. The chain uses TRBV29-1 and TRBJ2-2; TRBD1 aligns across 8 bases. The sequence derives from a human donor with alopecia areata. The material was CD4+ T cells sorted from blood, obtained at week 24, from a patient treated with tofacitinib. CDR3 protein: CSGHRGDTGELFF. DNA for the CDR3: TGCAGCGGTCACAGGGGGGACACCGGGGAGCTGTTTTTT.